This T cell receptor beta chain is from a study of blood T cells in healthy people across ages. On the study more broadly: Per two T cells, about one barcoded beta molecule was captured through template switching. Study-wide points: Among T cells, TCR beta diversity per million cells dropped roughly linearly as age rose.

Primers used in a second PCR of about 7 to 12 cycles were a sample-barcoded 5' primer and a J-beta primer mix. A template-switch adaptor with 12 random nucleotides tagged each cDNA molecule. Samples each returned at least 2.5 million CDR3-containing paired-end reads. TCRdb processed the 5' RACE reads anew with MiXCR; each CDR3 protein has one entry. This table has around 1,700,000 distinct CDR3 sequences, 28% appearing once. The table lists this clonotype with many counts. Its specificity is unknown. Sequenced material: blood. The sequence derives from a woman aged 30 to 39 in good health.

CDR3 protein: CASSPSGGLAKNIQYF. The CDR3 bases are TGTGCCAGCAGCCCTAGTGGGGGCTTAGCCAAAAACATTCAGTACTTC. The chain couples TRBV7-2 to TRBJ2-4; possible D gene TRBD1, 6 bases. Germline assignment: CDR1 SGHTA and CDR2 FQGNSA. This CDR3 is 16 amino acids long. Trimming took off 5 bases at V and 0 bases at J, with 14 bases between the two ends.